The TCR beta chain described here comes from a study of CD8+ T cells in alopecia areata. Study context: Treated patients took oral tofacitinib at 5 to 10 mg twice daily.

RNA extraction and reverse transcription yielded cDNA as sequencing template. Generated by immunoSEQ multiplex PCR, the TCRdb table keeps only in-frame clones and is missing some. The top ten hold 0.8% to 1% of the sample, which has over 250,000 clones, roughly 60% seen once. The treatment was: oral pan-JAK inhibitor, 5-10 mg twice daily. Per the germline V gene, CDR1 is SNHLY and CDR2 is FYNNEI. The CDR3 runs 14 residues. The V and J ends lost 5 bases and 9 bases respectively, with 17 bases between them. Sequenced material: CD4+ T cells sorted from blood, taken around week 53, from a patient treated with tofacitinib. The chain combines TRBV2 with TRBJ2-1; D unclear. The sequence was obtained from a human donor with alopecia areata. CDR3 protein: CASSYTNVVAEQFF. In DNA form, the CDR3 reads TGTGCCAGCAGTTACACAAACGTCGTCGCTGAGCAGTTCTTC.